Shown below are 5 T cell receptor beta chains from a single sample sequenced in a study of blood T cell repertoires in COVID-19. Using immunoSEQ multiplex PCR, the repertoire was profiled, and TCRdb retains in-frame clones only, with some absent. The sample lists about 91,000 clones, more than 75% occurring once. Sample: peripheral blood. The receptors come from an elderly woman with active COVID-19.

The chain joins TRBV7-9 to TRBJ2-5, with 7 bases lining up with TRBD1. The CDR3 has 14 residues. Losses at the gene ends were 4 bases for V and 2 bases for J; bases not matched to a gene: 4. Germline CDR1 and CDR2: SEHNR and FQNEAQ (reference sequence). Written as DNA, the CDR3 is TGTGCCAGCAGCTCGTGGGACAGACAAGAGACCCAGTACTTC. It specifies CASSSWDRQETQYF.

The chain is built from TRBV18 and TRBJ1-3; a weak D match, TRBD1 (5 bases). V lost 0 bases, J lost 0 bases, and 9 bases lay in between. The CDR3 totals 16 residues. CDR1 is KGHSH, CDR2 LQKENI, per germline. The CDR3 protein is CASSPPRDFSGNTIYF. The CDR3 bases are TGTGCCAGCTCACCACCCAGGGACTTCTCTGGAAACACCATATATTTT.

The rearrangement uses TRBV27 and TRBJ2-4; the D gene is possibly TRBD1 (5 bases). Germline assignment: CDR1 MNHEY and CDR2 SMNVEV (reference sequence). The CDR3 is 13 residues long. Trimming removed 6 bases at V and 8 bases at J, with 14 bases between. The CDR3 region is CASSRRVGDIQYF. The DNA for the CDR3 is TGTGCCAGCAGCCGAAGGGTAGGGGACATTCAGTACTTC.

V usage is TRBV2 and J usage is TRBJ1-1; D might be TRBD1 (5 bases). V was cut by 11 bases and J by 1 base, with 17 bases left in between. Germline V lookup: CDR1 SNHLY, CDR2 FYNNEI. This CDR3 has 14 residues. The CDR3 DNA sequence: TGTGCCCTCTCTTGGACCAGGGAGAACACTGAAGCTTTCTTT. This sequence encodes CALSWTRENTEAFF.

The genes are TRBV7-9 and TRBJ2-1; 9 bases fit TRBD1. The CDR3 totals 15 residues. V lost 5 bases and J lost 7; bases outside the gene matches: 9. Germline CDR1 and CDR2: SEHNR and FQNEAQ (reference sequence). CDR3 in amino acids: CASSRRTGEGNEQFF. CDR3 in DNA: TGTGCCAGCAGCCGTCGGACAGGGGAGGGTAATGAGCAGTTCTTC.